This entry lists 18 T cell receptor beta chains sequenced from one sample in a study of cytomegalovirus exposure and HLA in healthy donors. The PCR contained 60 Vbeta and 13 Jbeta primers. Data came from immunoSEQ multiplex PCR; TCRdb stores just in-frame clones and leaves some out. The table includes around 120,000 clones, 70% to 85% detected once. The sequenced sample consisted of PBMCs. The receptor set was obtained from a man in his forties or fifties in good health and CMV-seropositive.

In its sample, this clone was seen a few times. The rearrangement links TRBV11-2 to TRBJ2-7; 10 nucleotides align to TRBD1. The germline CDR1 and CDR2 sequences are SGHAT and FQNNGV. With 8 bases clipped from V and 4 bases from J, the junction kept 8 bases outside the gene matches. This CDR3 contains 14 residues. CDR3 residues: CASVAGTGAYEQYF. CDR3 DNA: TGTGCCAGCGTCGCCGGGACAGGGGCGTACGAGCAGTACTTC. The complete variable domain, with remaining parts taken from reference TRBV11-2 and TRBJ2-7, reads EAGVAQSPRYKIIEKRQSVAFWCNPISGHATLYWYQQILGQGPKLLIQFQNNGVVDDSQLPKDRFSAERLKGVDSTLKIQPAKLEDSAVYLCASVAGTGAYEQYFGPGTRLTVT.

This clone was found once. This rearrangement joins TRBV27 to TRBJ1-1; D remains unclear. V dropped 2 bases and J dropped 0 bases, with 4 bases sitting between them. CDR3 length: 13 amino acids. Germline V lookup: CDR1 MNHEY, CDR2 SMNVEV (reference sequence). Here the CDR3 DNA reads TGTGCCAGCAGTTTAGGGCTGAACACTGAAGCTTTCTTT. This sequence encodes CASSLGLNTEAFF.

This clone was found a few times. The rearrangement joins TRBV19 to TRBJ1-1, with D unclear. In germline, CDR1 is LNHDA, CDR2 SQIVND (reference sequence). The V end lost 1 base, the J end lost 0 bases, and 6 bases lay between the germline ends. CDR3 length equals 14 residues. The CDR3 spells CASSIGSVNTEAFF. CDR3 DNA sequence: TGTGCCAGTAGTATAGGATCAGTGAACACTGAAGCTTTCTTT.

The chain uses TRBV5-1 and TRBJ2-7; D may be TRBD1 (6 bases). Per the germline V gene, CDR1 is SGHRS and CDR2 is YFSETQ. The CDR3 length is 14 residues. Trimming left V 4 bases short and J 3 bases short, with 14 bases between. CDR3 DNA: TGCGCCAGCAGCCCGGCACAGGGCCGCTACGAGCAGTACTTC. This encodes CASSPAQGRYEQYF.

The count of this clone is one. CDR3 DNA: TGTGCCAGCAGTTACTCGGGTGGGACAGGGGGTTCACCCCTCCACTTT. It is translated as CASSYSGGTGGSPLHF. This chain connects TRBV6-5 to TRBJ1-6, with 11 bases identical to TRBD1. The germline V gene has CDR1 MNHEY and CDR2 SVGAGI. With V trimmed by 0 bases and J by 9 bases, 4 bases remained unmatched. The CDR3 extends over 16 amino acids.

The CDR3 region is CAWKGTSGLGEQYF. DNA for the CDR3: TGTGCCTGGAAAGGGACTAGCGGCCTCGGCGAGCAGTACTTC. The chain has TRBV30 and TRBJ2-7, with TRBD2 matching over 11 bases. J lost 6 bases, V lost 4 bases, and 8 bases had no gene match. The CDR3 length is 14 residues. Germline CDR1 GTSNPN, CDR2 SVGIG (reference sequence).

The gene calls are TRBV7-9 and TRBJ2-7, with a weak D call TRBD2 (6 bases). V lost 5 bases and J 7 bases, leaving 18 bases between the germline ends. Germline V lookup: CDR1 SEHNR, CDR2 FQNEAQ (reference sequence). CDR3 length: 14 amino acids. CDR3 in amino acids: CASSPAGGLREQYF. CDR3 DNA: TGTGCCAGCAGCCCCGCCGGGGGACTTCGGGAGCAGTACTTC.

The chain has TRBV20-1 and TRBJ1-1; 7 nucleotides align to TRBD1. Germline-derived CDR1 and CDR2 are DFQATT and SNEGSKA (reference sequence). V trimming: 5 bases; J trimming: 11 bases; junction bases outside the gene matches: 8. The CDR3 has 11 residues. The CDR3 region is CSALRGQGAFF. CDR3 nucleotide sequence: TGCAGTGCTTTAAGGGGGCAGGGGGCTTTCTTT.

The genes are TRBV29-1 and TRBJ1-3; D remains ambiguous. CDR1 is SQVTM and CDR2 is ANQGSEA in the germline V gene. Deletions cut 6 bases from V and 0 bases from J, with 9 bases between. This CDR3 contains 13 residues. As DNA, the CDR3 is TGCAGCGTGGGCCCGTACTCTGGAAACACCATATATTTT. Translation: CSVGPYSGNTIYF.

CDR3 sequence reads: CASSPQTGSTDTQYF. The CDR3 DNA reads TGCGCCAGCAGCCCACAGACAGGGAGCACAGATACGCAGTATTTT. This chain uses TRBV5-1 with TRBJ2-3, with TRBD1 matching 7 bases. Germline lookup yields CDR1 SGHRS and CDR2 YFSETQ. V was clipped by 4 bases and J by 0 bases; unmatched bases: 5. The CDR3 covers 15 residues.

The genes are TRBV7-3 and TRBJ2-1; perhaps TRBD2 as D (7 bases). The CDR3 loop spans 13 amino acids. The V end lost 8 bases, the J end lost 0 bases, and 8 bases lay between the germline ends. Germline CDR1 reads SGHTA; CDR2 reads FQGTGA. CDR3 sequence (DNA): TGTGCCAGCGCGGGGGCCTCCTACAATGAGCAGTTCTTC. The encoded protein is CASAGASYNEQFF.

J is TRBJ2-7 and V is TRBV10-2; D is ambiguous. Trimming stripped 3 bases from V and 3 bases from J, with 9 bases between. CDR3 size: 13 residues. Germline CDR1 and CDR2: WSHSY and SAAADI. As DNA, the CDR3 is TGCGCCAGCAGTGAACAGACGGACTACGAGCAGTACTTC. Protein: CASSEQTDYEQYF.

A few counts support this clone. The chain is built from TRBV5-1 and TRBJ2-1; D may be TRBD2 (7 bases). V was pared by 1 base and J by 5 bases, with 13 bases between. This CDR3 is built from 15 residues. Germline loops: CDR1 SGHRS, CDR2 YFSETQ. The CDR3 nucleotides are TGCGCCAGCAGCTTGCAGGGGAGGGCGGACAATGAGCAGTTCTTC. Translated: CASSLQGRADNEQFF.

The chain is built from TRBV4-1 and TRBJ2-7; 12 nucleotides match TRBD1. Germline CDR1 is MGHRA and CDR2 is YSYEKL. CDR3 length equals 16 residues. Losses at the gene ends were 4 bases for V and 7 bases for J; bases not matched to a gene: 11. DNA of the CDR3: TGCGCCAGCAGCCGGGACATCGGGACAGGGGGCGCGGAGCAGTACTTC. Protein sequence: CASSRDIGTGGAEQYF.

The chain is built from TRBV27 and TRBJ1-6; the match to TRBD1 covers 8 bases. There are 14 residues in the CDR3. Germline CDR1 MNHEY, CDR2 SMNVEV (reference sequence). With 3 bases clipped from V and 7 bases from J, the junction kept 2 bases outside the gene matches. The CDR3 loop is CASSFRGLNSPLHF. CDR3 coding DNA: TGTGCCAGCAGTTTCAGGGGGCTAAATTCACCCCTCCACTTT.

The rearrangement joins TRBV5-6 to TRBJ2-7; 7 bases fit TRBD1. In germline, CDR1 is SGHDT, CDR2 YYEEEE. J was trimmed by 5 bases and V by 1 base; bases with no gene match: 9. CDR3 length: 15 amino acids. CDR3 loop: CASSLLDRPPDEQYF. In DNA form, the CDR3 reads TGTGCCAGCAGCTTGTTGGACAGGCCCCCCGACGAGCAGTACTTC.

The chain employs TRBV5-1 and TRBJ2-7, with 7 positions matching TRBD1. This CDR3 comprises 17 residues. Germline V CDR1 and CDR2: SGHRS, YFSETQ. V was pared by 3 bases and J by 3 bases, with 15 bases of the junction left unmatched. The CDR3 DNA reads TGCGCCAGCAGCTCCGTAACGAACAGGGGTTTGGGCTACGAGCAGTACTTC. As protein: CASSSVTNRGLGYEQYF.

Concerning this clone: One junction end does not reproduce the germline sequence, and a read error may be involved. The sample contains more than one DNA sequence encoding this CDR3. The chain has TRBV6-5 and TRBJ1-6, with a weak D call TRBD1 (5 bases). Germline CDR1 MNHEY, CDR2 SVGAGI. The CDR3 contains 16 residues. CDR3 loop: CASSSQVFSYNSPLHF. In DNA form, the CDR3 reads TGTGCCAGCAGTTCACAGGTTTTCTCCTATAATTCCCCCCTCCACTTT.